The 17 T cell receptor beta chains presented below share a single source sample, sequenced in a study of blood T cells in healthy people across ages. A second about 6 to 12 cycle PCR used barcoded and J-beta primers. TCRdb re-derived calls from the 5' RACE reads in MiXCR, one entry per CDR3 protein. The table records 1.6 million or so distinct CDR3 sequences, roughly 32% of them present only once. Input material: blood. Receptor source: a woman in her 30s in good health.

The sample holds a few counts of this clonotype. The chain has TRBV5-1 and TRBJ2-7; no definite D call. CDR3 size: 15 residues. The germline CDR1 and CDR2 sequences are SGHRS and YFSETQ. V lost 2 bases and J lost 2, with 14 bases in between. CDR3 in amino acids: CASSFSVADTYEQYF. Written as DNA, the CDR3 is TGCGCCAGCAGCTTCAGTGTTGCGGATACCTACGAGCAGTACTTC.

This clonotype was observed a few times. The chain combines TRBV29-1 with TRBJ2-5; 12 positions agree with TRBD2. Germline CDR1 is SQVTM and CDR2 is ANQGSEA. This CDR3 is built from 15 residues. The junction had 8 bases not matched to a gene; V was cut back by 4 bases and J by 5 bases. Here the CDR3 DNA reads TGCAGCGTTGGGTTGACTAGCGGGAGAGGGGAGACCCAGTACTTC. Its protein is CSVGLTSGRGETQYF.

V gene TRBV5-4 combines with J gene TRBJ1-1, with D perhaps matching TRBD1 (5 bases). Between the trimmed V and J ends, which lost 7 bases and 3 bases, there was a span of 19 bases. Germline V gene data show CDR1 as SGHNT and CDR2 as YYREEE (reference sequence). There are 15 residues in the CDR3. CDR3 residues: CASGLLGDVYTEAFF. The CDR3 DNA is TGTGCCAGCGGGCTGCTCGGGGACGTGTACACTGAAGCTTTCTTT. Combining the CDR3 with reference TRBV5-4 and TRBJ1-1 gives the whole variable domain ETGVTQSPTHLIKTRGQQVTLRCSSQSGHNTVSWYQQALGQGPQFIFQYYREEENGRGNFPPRFSGLQFPNYSSELNVNALELDDSALYLCASGLLGDVYTEAFFGQGTRLTVV.

This chain uses TRBV29-1 with TRBJ2-5, with D uncertain. The J call may not be correct, given that the DNA end is closer to TRBJ2-7. CDR1 SQVTM and CDR2 ANQGSEA come from the germline V gene. This CDR3 has 11 residues. CDR3 sequence reads: CSVVNNYEQYF. In nucleotides, the CDR3 is TGCAGCGTTGTCAACAACTACGAGCAGTACTTC.

The CDR3 region is CASSAQGANTEAFF. CDR3 in DNA: TGTGCCAGCAGTGCCCAGGGGGCCAACACTGAAGCTTTCTTT. The gene calls are TRBV2 and TRBJ1-1; 8 bases match TRBD1. V dropped 4 bases and J dropped 2; count of bases not matched to a gene: 3. This CDR3 is 14 amino acids long. CDR1 is SNHLY and CDR2 is FYNNEI in the germline V gene.

This clonotype appeared once. This chain links TRBV30 with TRBJ2-3, with 8 bases fitting TRBD1. Germline V gene data show CDR1 as GTSNPN and CDR2 as SVGIG (reference sequence). Unmatched junction bases numbered 10, after V lost 4 bases and J lost 4 bases. The CDR3 contains 15 residues. DNA for the CDR3: TGTGCCTGGACCCCCGGACAGGGAAGGTCAGATACGCAGTATTTT. Protein product: CAWTPGQGRSDTQYF. Full variable domain (outside the CDR3, taken from reference TRBV30 and TRBJ2-3): SQTIHQWPATLVQPVGSPLSLECTVEGTSNPNLYWYRQAAGRGLQLLFYSVGIGQISSEVPQNLSASRPQDRQFILSSKKLLLSDSGFYLCAWTPGQGRSDTQYFGPGTRLTVL.

The genes are TRBV14 and TRBJ2-1; D gene ambiguous. The CDR3 has 14 amino acids. Trimming stripped 2 bases from V and 0 bases from J, with 5 bases between. Germline CDR1 reads SGHDN; CDR2 reads FVKESK. The CDR3 DNA reads as TGTGCCAGCAGCCAACGGGTCTCCTACAATGAGCAGTTCTTC. Its translation: CASSQRVSYNEQFF.

Worth noting for this clonotype: This could be a read error, since a much larger clone is one nucleotide away. The chain recombines TRBV12-3 or TRBV12-4 with TRBJ2-1; TRBD2 agrees at 7 bases. This CDR3 has 15 residues. V gave up 4 bases and J gave up 5 bases; unmatched junction bases: 8. CDR3 region: CASSWGGSQHNEQFF. In DNA, the CDR3 is TGTGCCAGCAGTTGGGGGGGGTCACAACACAATGAGCAGTTCTTC.

This clonotype was detected a few times. V gene TRBV5-1 combines with J gene TRBJ2-5; D not certain. Germline-derived CDR1 and CDR2 are SGHRS and YFSETQ. The V gene lost 1 base and the J gene lost 5 bases, with 24 bases spanning the gap. There are 18 residues in the CDR3. CDR3 DNA: TGCGCCAGCAGCTTGCGTTATGGGTCTCCCCGGAGTAGGGAGACCCAGTACTTC. Its protein is CASSLRYGSPRSRETQYF.

The genes are TRBV3-1 and TRBJ1-1; TRBD1 agrees at 7 bases. The CDR3 runs 13 residues. After removal of 5 bases from V and 6 bases from J, the junction contained 6 bases not matched to a gene. Germline V gene lookup returns CDR1 LGHDT and CDR2 YNNKEL (reference sequence). The CDR3 loop is CASSGRGSAEAFF. The CDR3 nucleotides read TGTGCCAGCAGCGGCAGGGGGTCCGCTGAAGCTTTCTTT.

The table lists this clonotype with many counts. This chain links TRBV20-1 with TRBJ2-1; weak D call: TRBD2 (5 bases). The CDR3 length is 13 residues. The V gene's germline CDR1 is DFQATT and CDR2 SNEGSKA (reference sequence). V lost 3 bases and J 0 bases, leaving 6 bases between the germline ends. Here the CDR3 DNA reads TGCAGTGCTAGGAGGGACTCCTACAATGAGCAGTTCTTC. Its translation is CSARRDSYNEQFF.

This clonotype was recorded a few times. The chain links TRBV9 to TRBJ2-4; TRBD2 is a possible D gene (5 bases). V lost 9 bases and J 8 bases, leaving 21 bases between the germline ends. CDR3 length: 14 residues. Germline values: CDR1 SGDLS, CDR2 YYNGEE. The CDR3 nucleotides read TGTGCCACCGAGGGCGACCCCCTAGGGCACATTCAGTACTTC. It encodes CATEGDPLGHIQYF.

This clonotype has more than one count but fewer than ten. This chain links TRBV6-5 with TRBJ1-6; D is uncertain. Trimming removed 2 bases from V and 5 bases from J, with 10 bases in between. The CDR3 loop spans 15 amino acids. CDR1 is MNHEY and CDR2 is SVGAGI in the germline V gene. The CDR3 coding sequence is TGTGCCAGCAGTTACGACGGGAAGGATAATTCACCCCTCCACTTT. It specifies CASSYDGKDNSPLHF.

This clonotype was seen many times. The J gene is TRBJ2-1, the V gene TRBV7-9; D is tentatively TRBD1 or TRBD2 (5 bases each). The CDR3 runs to 14 residues. Germline V gene data show CDR1 as SEHNR and CDR2 as FQNEAQ (reference sequence). V dropped 7 bases and J dropped 3 bases, with 13 bases sitting between them. The CDR3 loop reads CASIPGRGYNEQFF. For the CDR3, the DNA is TGTGCCAGCATACCGGGACGGGGCTACAATGAGCAGTTCTTC.

This clonotype occurred a few times. The CDR3 DNA reads TGTGCCAGCAGCACACTAGGCTATTCCACAGATACGCAGTATTTT. Translating gives CASSTLGYSTDTQYF. This chain joins TRBV9 and TRBJ2-3; D is perhaps TRBD2 (5 bases). Trimming shortened V by 4 bases and J by 2 bases, and 14 bases separated the two germline ends. This CDR3 spans 15 amino acids. In germline, CDR1 is SGDLS, CDR2 YYNGEE.

The chain joins TRBV28 to TRBJ2-7, with D perhaps matching TRBD1 (6 bases). Per the germline V gene, CDR1 is MDHEN and CDR2 is SYDVKM. There are 12 residues in the CDR3. Trimming shortened V by 3 bases and J by 8 bases, and 11 bases separated the two germline ends. The CDR3 region is CASSLGAGKQYF. The CDR3 DNA reads TGTGCCAGCAGTTTGGGGGCCGGAAAGCAGTACTTC.

Worth noting for this clonotype: A read error may be the cause here, since a much bigger clone is one base away. The V gene is TRBV4-1, the J gene TRBJ2-1; D may be TRBD1 (5 bases). Per the germline V gene, CDR1 is MGHRA and CDR2 is YSYEKL. Between the trimmed V and J ends, which lost 5 bases and 8 bases, there was a span of 25 bases. CDR3 length: 17 amino acids. The CDR3 DNA sequence: TGCGCCAGCAGCAGATTGGCAACAGGTGGGGTTGTGGATGAGCAGTTCTTC. Translated, it gives CASSRLATGGVVDEQFF.